This T cell receptor beta chain is drawn from a study of response to subunit inactivated influenza vaccine. The study's findings and limits: Authors suggested each seasonal influenza vaccination recruits few new T cells.

TCRdb reprocessed the RT-PCR reads via MiXCR and lists one record per CDR3 protein. The sample holds hundreds of thousands of distinct CDR3 sequences, approximately 7.7% seen once. CDR1 and CDR2 from the germline V gene are LGHDT and YNNKEL (reference sequence). There are 14 residues in the CDR3. Trimming stripped 7 bases from V and 4 bases from J, with 16 bases between. Details on this clonotype: Its antigen is still unknown.

The sample in question was PBMCs from blood, obtained less than 30 months after vaccination. The receptor's source is a man aged 50 to 69 who received an inactivated influenza vaccine. The rearrangement links TRBV3-1 to TRBJ2-5; D is possibly TRBD1 or TRBD2 (5 bases each). CDR3 loop: CASTLRGVSETQYF. The CDR3 region has the DNA TGTGCCAGCACCTTAAGAGGGGTCTCAGAGACCCAGTACTTC.